This T cell receptor (beta chain) was sequenced in a study of beta chain features in type 1 diabetes. Study-level information: Examination of sorted cells across all samples involved 90 million to 120 million cells.

V lost 7 bases to trimming and J lost 8 bases; unmatched junction nucleotides: 10. This CDR3 is built from 13 residues. The germline CDR1 and CDR2 sequences are MNHEY and SMNVEV (reference sequence). Isolation of CD4+ naive, central memory, regulatory and stem cell-like memory cells was achieved by sorting via CD45RO/CCR7/CD25/CD127/CD95/CD27. Without exception, sorted populations had purity beyond 95%. This clone was observed a few times. As yet, its antigen is unknown. The investigators reverse transcribed all of the isolated RNA, so they sequenced expressed TCRB transcripts. Clones were read by immunoSEQ multiplex PCR, and TCRdb kept only the in-frame ones, dropping some. There are approximately 250,000 clones in the sample; around 24% occur only once, and about 0.012% lies in the top ten. Study-level points and caveats: Type 1 diabetes patients showed a moderate but significant shortening of TCRB CDR3s in all four CD4+ subsets. Type 1 diabetes patients showed fewer insertions and more deletions at VDJ junctions.

The chain employs TRBV27 and TRBJ1-2; 7 bases are a match to TRBD1. This clonotype was obtained from a woman in her 30s with type 1 diabetes. The material sequenced was naive CD4+ T cells from blood. For the CDR3, the DNA is TGTGCCAGCAAAAGAGGGGGCGGTAACGGCTACACCTTC. Residues: CASKRGGGNGYTF.